This TCR beta chain was sequenced in a study of TIL therapy for anti-PD-1-resistant metastatic lung cancer. Sequencing used immunoSEQ v3. Clones were sequenced by immunoSEQ multiplex PCR, and TCRdb holds only the in-frame ones, with some missing. Here the sample spans under 70,000 clones, about 73% being singletons. The length of the CDR3 is 12 residues. V gave up 1 base and J gave up 4 bases, with 2 bases separating them. Germline values: CDR1 SGHVS, CDR2 FNYEAQ. As for time point: pre-treatment sample, taken before nivolumab and TIL therapy. The sequencing here drew on blood, taken at baseline. The sequence was obtained from a person between 30 and 79 years old with non-small cell lung cancer. V gene TRBV7-6 combines with J gene TRBJ1-3, with D unclear. The CDR3 protein is CASSLEGNTIYF. In nucleotides, the CDR3 is TGTGCCAGCAGCTTAGAAGGAAACACCATATATTTT. The variable domain in full, completed from reference TRBV7-6 and TRBJ1-3, reads GAGVSQSPRYKVTKRGQDVALRCDPISGHVSLYWYRQALGQGPEFLTYFNYEAQQDKSGLPNDRFSAERPEGSISTLTIQRTEQRDSAMYRCASSLEGNTIYFGEGSWLTVV.